The sequence of this T cell receptor (beta chain) was determined in a study of T cells after yellow fever vaccination. General observations from the study: Subsequent to the booster, the majority of primary-vaccination clones reappeared (around 96% CD4, 85% to 90% CD8). Highly abundant clonotypes carried over from the bulk population could end up in FACS-sorted repertoires as contaminants.

MiXCR, applied by TCRdb to the 5' RACE reads, yields one record per CDR3 protein. The sample lists 150,000 or so distinct CDR3 sequences, under 7.5% occurring once. This clonotype was counted many times. No antigen is known for it. CDR3 length: 12 residues. V lost 6 bases and J lost 8, with 15 bases in between. Germline V gives CDR1 DFQATT, CDR2 SNEGSKA (reference sequence). The receptor comes from a man between 18 and 29 years old who received the YFV17D yellow fever vaccine. The sequencing used CD4+ T cells sorted from PBMCs, collected about 5 days after the first yellow fever vaccination. The chain is built from TRBV20-1 and TRBJ2-3; D unclear. The CDR3 here is CSAPDGWGTQYF. The CDR3 DNA reads TGCAGTGCCCCGGACGGGTGGGGTACGCAGTATTTT.